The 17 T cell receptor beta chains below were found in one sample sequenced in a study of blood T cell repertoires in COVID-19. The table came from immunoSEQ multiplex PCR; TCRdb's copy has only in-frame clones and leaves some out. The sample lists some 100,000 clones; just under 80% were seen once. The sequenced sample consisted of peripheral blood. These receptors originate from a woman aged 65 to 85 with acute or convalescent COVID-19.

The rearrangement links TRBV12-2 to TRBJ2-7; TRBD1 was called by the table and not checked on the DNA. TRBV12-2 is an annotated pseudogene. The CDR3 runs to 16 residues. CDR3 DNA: TGTGCAAGTCGCTTAGCCCAGGACAGGGGGGCCTACGAGCAGTACTTC. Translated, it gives CASRLAQDRGAYEQYF.

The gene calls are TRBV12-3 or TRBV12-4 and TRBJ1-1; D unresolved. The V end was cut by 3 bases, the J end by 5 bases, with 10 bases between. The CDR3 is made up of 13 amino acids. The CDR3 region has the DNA TGTGCCAGCAGTTTTGGTTTTGAGACTGAAGCTTTCTTT. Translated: CASSFGFETEAFF.

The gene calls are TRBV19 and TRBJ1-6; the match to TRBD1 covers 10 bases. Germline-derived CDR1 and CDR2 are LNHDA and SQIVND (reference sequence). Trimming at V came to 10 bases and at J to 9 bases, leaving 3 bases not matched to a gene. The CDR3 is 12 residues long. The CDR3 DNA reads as TGTGCCACGGGACAGGGGTTTTCACCCCTCCACTTT. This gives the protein CATGQGFSPLHF.

For the CDR3, the DNA is TGCGCCAGCAGCTTGGCGTCCCCCAGGTACCAAGAGACCCAGTACTTC. As protein: CASSLASPRYQETQYF. The rearrangement uses TRBV5-1 and TRBJ2-5, with unresolved D. The length of the CDR3 is 16 residues. With 0 bases removed from V and 0 bases from J, the gap between germline ends came to 12 bases. In germline, CDR1 is SGHRS, CDR2 YFSETQ.

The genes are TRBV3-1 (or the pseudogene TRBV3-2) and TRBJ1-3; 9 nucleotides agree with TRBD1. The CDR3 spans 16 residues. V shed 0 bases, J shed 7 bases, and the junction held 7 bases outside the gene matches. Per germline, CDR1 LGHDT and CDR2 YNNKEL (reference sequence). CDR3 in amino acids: CASSQETTGGFNTIYF. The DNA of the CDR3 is TGTGCCAGCAGCCAAGAAACTACAGGGGGCTTTAACACCATATATTTT.

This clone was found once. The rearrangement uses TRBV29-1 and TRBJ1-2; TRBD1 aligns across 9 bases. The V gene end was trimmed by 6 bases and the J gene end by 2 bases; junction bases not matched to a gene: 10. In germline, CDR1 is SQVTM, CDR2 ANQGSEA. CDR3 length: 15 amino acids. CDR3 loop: CSVKLGTGLNYGYTF. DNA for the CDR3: TGCAGCGTAAAATTAGGGACAGGGTTAAACTATGGCTACACCTTC.

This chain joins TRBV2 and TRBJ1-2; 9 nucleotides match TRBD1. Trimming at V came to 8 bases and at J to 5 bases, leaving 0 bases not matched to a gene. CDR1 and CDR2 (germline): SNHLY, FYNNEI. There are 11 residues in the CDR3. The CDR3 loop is CASGTGYGYTF. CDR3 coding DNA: TGTGCCAGCGGGACAGGGTATGGCTACACCTTC.

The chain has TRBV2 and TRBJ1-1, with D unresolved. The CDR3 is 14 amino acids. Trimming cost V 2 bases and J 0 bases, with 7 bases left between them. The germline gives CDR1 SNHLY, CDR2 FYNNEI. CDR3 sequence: CASSETTLNTEAFF. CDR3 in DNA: TGTGCCAGCAGTGAAACGACACTGAACACTGAAGCTTTCTTT.

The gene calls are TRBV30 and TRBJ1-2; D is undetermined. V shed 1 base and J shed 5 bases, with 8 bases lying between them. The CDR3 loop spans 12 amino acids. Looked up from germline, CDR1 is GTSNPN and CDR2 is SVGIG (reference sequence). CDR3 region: CAWSEALYGYTF. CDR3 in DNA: TGTGCCTGGAGTGAAGCGTTATATGGCTACACCTTC.

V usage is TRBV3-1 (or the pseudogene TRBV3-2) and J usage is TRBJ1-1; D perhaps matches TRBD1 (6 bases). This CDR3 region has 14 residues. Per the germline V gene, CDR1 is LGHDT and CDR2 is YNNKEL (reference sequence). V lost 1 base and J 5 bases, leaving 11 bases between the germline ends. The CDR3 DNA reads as TGTGCCAGCAGCCAAGTCTCAGGGGAAACTGAAGCTTTCTTT. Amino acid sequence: CASSQVSGETEAFF.

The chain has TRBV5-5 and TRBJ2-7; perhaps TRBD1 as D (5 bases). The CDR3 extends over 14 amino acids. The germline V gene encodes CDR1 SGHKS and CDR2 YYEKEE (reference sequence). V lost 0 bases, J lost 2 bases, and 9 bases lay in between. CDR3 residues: CASSLAAGPYEQYV. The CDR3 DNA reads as TGTGCCAGCAGCTTGGCGGCAGGGCCCTACGAGCAGTACGTC.

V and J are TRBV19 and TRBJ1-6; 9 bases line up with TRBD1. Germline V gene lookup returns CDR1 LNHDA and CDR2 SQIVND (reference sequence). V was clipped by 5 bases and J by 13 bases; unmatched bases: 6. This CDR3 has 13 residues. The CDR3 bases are TGTGCCAGTAGTGAGGGACAGGGAGTTCCCCTCCACTTT. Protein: CASSEGQGVPLHF.

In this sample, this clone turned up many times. CDR3 protein: CASSMGTTNYGYTF. In nucleotides, the CDR3 is TGTGCCAGTAGTATGGGGACAACTAACTATGGCTACACCTTC. The chain recombines TRBV19 with TRBJ1-2; possibly TRBD1 for D (6 bases). Germline values: CDR1 LNHDA, CDR2 SQIVND (reference sequence). The V end was cut by 3 bases, the J end by 0 bases, with 8 bases between. CDR3 size: 14 residues.

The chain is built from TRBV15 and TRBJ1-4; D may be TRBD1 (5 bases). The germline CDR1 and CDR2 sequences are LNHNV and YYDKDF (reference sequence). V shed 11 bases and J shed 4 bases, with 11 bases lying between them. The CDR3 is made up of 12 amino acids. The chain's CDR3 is CAAGGVNEKLFF. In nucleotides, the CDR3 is TGTGCCGCCGGGGGGGTTAATGAAAAACTGTTTTTT.

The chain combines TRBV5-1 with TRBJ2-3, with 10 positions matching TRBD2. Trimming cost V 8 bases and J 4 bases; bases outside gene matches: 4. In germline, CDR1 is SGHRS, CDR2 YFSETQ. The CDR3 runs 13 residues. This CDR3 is CASQRGGADTQYF. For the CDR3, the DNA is TGCGCCAGTCAGCGGGGGGGCGCAGATACGCAGTATTTT.

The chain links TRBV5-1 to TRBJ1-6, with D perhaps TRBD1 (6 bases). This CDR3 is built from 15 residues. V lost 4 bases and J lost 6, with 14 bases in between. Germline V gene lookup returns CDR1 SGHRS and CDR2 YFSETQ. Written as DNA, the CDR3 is TGCGCCAGCAGCCCTCGACAGGACCTTAATTCACCCCTCCACTTT. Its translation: CASSPRQDLNSPLHF.

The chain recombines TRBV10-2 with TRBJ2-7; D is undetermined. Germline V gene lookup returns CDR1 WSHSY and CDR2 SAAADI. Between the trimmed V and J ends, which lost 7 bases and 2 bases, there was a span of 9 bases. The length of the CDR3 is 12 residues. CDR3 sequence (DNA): TGCGCCAGCACTGACACTGCCTACGAGCAGTACTTC. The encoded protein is CASTDTAYEQYF.